Detailed here is one T cell receptor (beta chain). This record belongs to a study of Ad26.COV2.S vaccination and SARS-CoV-2 variants. The treatment here: roughly 19 received Ad26.COV2.S at low or high dose, single or two shots; roughly five received placebo; per-sample allocation not given. Day 63 after the first injection of vaccine or placebo was the sampling time. Ad26.COV2.S expressed prefusion-stabilized spike from the original Wuhan strain. After removal of 8 bases from V and 4 bases from J, the junction contained 9 bases not matched to a gene. CDR3 size: 13 residues. The V gene's germline CDR1 is GTSNPN and CDR2 SVGIG (reference sequence). Sequencing was performed with immunoSEQ multiplex PCR; in TCRdb, only in-frame clones are kept and a portion is missing. The data hold more than 300,000 clones, with around 83% observed a single time.

This TCR was recovered from a person between 18 and 65 years old who received the Ad26.COV2.S COVID-19 vaccine or a placebo. The V gene is TRBV30, the J gene TRBJ1-1; TRBD1 matches 8 bases. Sequencing was performed on peripheral blood, taken in a trial of Ad26.COV2.S vaccine versus placebo. The CDR3 region is CAAKTGVGTEAFF. The CDR3 DNA is TGTGCCGCAAAGACAGGGGTTGGCACTGAAGCTTTCTTT.